What follows describes a single T cell receptor (beta chain). Its antigen is not known. These data belong to a study of cytomegalovirus exposure and HLA in healthy donors. Overall study findings and caveats: Based on reports, TCR beta sequences accurately predicted HLA-A and HLA-B alleles for most subjects. For most TCR beta V segments, an earlier analysis put the productive rate at about 87% or about 30% of the time. With further analysis later on, most CMV-associated TCR beta chains appeared HLA-restricted.

V was shortened by 3 bases and J by 8 bases, with 16 bases between the two germline ends. The CDR3 consists of 15 residues. The germline V gene has CDR1 MGHDK and CDR2 SYGVNS. The study ran its PCR with 60 Vbeta and 13 Jbeta primers. The data were produced by immunoSEQ multiplex PCR, yet TCRdb's version contains in-frame clones alone and is incomplete. The sample records about 77,000 clones, 78% being singletons. The sample consisted of PBMCs. The chain is built from TRBV25-1 and TRBJ1-4; tentative D call: TRBD1 (5 bases). This receptor was taken from a man between 35 and 55 years old in good health and CMV-seronegative. The CDR3 loop reads CASSDPQALAEKLFF. CDR3 coding DNA: TGTGCCAGCAGTGACCCACAGGCGTTAGCCGAAAAACTGTTTTTT.